Listed below are T cell receptor beta chains from one sample, sequenced in a study of shared clonotypes between healthy human individuals. The data were produced by immunoSEQ multiplex PCR, yet TCRdb's version contains in-frame clones alone and is incomplete. Of millions of clones listed, about 95% are singletons. The sequencing sample was made of naive CD8+ T cells sorted from blood. The source is a man in his late teens or twenties in good health. The CDR3 runs from the conserved cysteine through the conserved F or W. A D gene is named only where the DNA matches it firmly. For some rows the clone size is stated as once, few or many, or as a class when expanded; others skip it.

>17|TRBD1|TRBV30|TRBJ1-5|.
TGTGCCTGGAGTGTACCGGACAGGGGTCGGTCGAGTCAGCCCCAGCATTTT
CAWSVPDRGRSSQPQHF
>15|.|TRBV7-9|TRBJ2-7|.
TGTGCCAGCAGCCCCCCTCTGACAGTTAGATACGAGCAGTACTTC
CASSPPLTVRYEQYF
>15|.|TRBV27|TRBJ1-1|.
TGTGCCAGCAGTTTATCCCCAGGGGCCACTACTGAAGCTTTCTTT
CASSLSPGATTEAFF
>15|.|TRBV5-8|TRBJ2-1|once
TGTGCCAGCAGCGTTACACGGGGGGCCGGGAGTGAGCAGTTCTTC
CASSVTRGAGSEQFF
>14|TRBD1|TRBV9|TRBJ2-7|once
TGTGCCAGCAGCGTAGCAGGGGGCTCCCACGAGCAGTACTTC
CASSVAGGSHEQYF
>15|.|TRBV5-1|TRBJ2-1|.
TGCGCCAGCAGGCCCGGGACCTCGGAGAACAATGAGCAGTTCTTC
CASRPGTSENNEQFF
>15|.|TRBV13|TRBJ2-7|once
TGTGCCAGCAGCTTAGGGGGCCTTTCACCGGGCGAGCAGTACTTC
CASSLGGLSPGEQYF
>15|.|TRBV14|TRBJ2-3|.
TGTGCCAGCAGCCCAGAGGGGGGCCCCCCAGATACGCAGTATTTT
CASSPEGGPPDTQYF
>16|.|TRBV9|TRBJ1-4|.
TGTGCCAGCAGCGTAGCTGGGACGGAGGGGGAAAACATTCTGTTTTTT
CASSVAGTEGENILFF
>14|.|TRBV27|TRBJ2-7|.
TGTGCCAGCAGTTTGGGGGGCCCTCACTACGAGCAGTACTTC
CASSLGGPHYEQYF
>13|.|TRBV11-2|TRBJ2-7|.
TGTGCCAGCAGCTGGGGAAATTCCTACGAGCAGTACTTC
CASSWGNSYEQYF
>12|.|TRBV5-5|TRBJ2-2|once
TGTGCCAGCAGCCCTCTAGCAGGGGAGCTGTTTTTT
CASSPLAGELFF
>15|.|TRBV15|TRBJ2-3|.
TGTGCCACCAGCCCATATGGGGGACACATTTTTACGCAGTATTTT
CATSPYGGHIFTQYF
>13|.|TRBV5-6|TRBJ2-5|.
TGTGCCAGCAGCTCACGGGATTGGGAGACCCAGTACTTC
CASSSRDWETQYF
>13|.|TRBV19|TRBJ2-7|.
TGTGCCAGTAGCATGACGCTCTCCTACGAGCAGTACTTC
CASSMTLSYEQYF
>14|.|TRBV10-2|TRBJ2-7|once
TGCGCCAGCAGTCCCGGGAGTATTTCCTACGAGCAGTACTTC
CASSPGSISYEQYF
>14|.|TRBV27|TRBJ2-7|.
TGTGCCAGCAGGCAAGATATCAGGGAGAGTGAGCAGTACTTC
CASRQDIRESEQYF
>15|.|TRBV29-1|TRBJ2-2|once
TGCAGCGTAGACGGGGGGCCAGCCTCAACCGGGGAGCTGTTTTTT
CSVDGGPASTGELFF
>11|.|TRBV29-1|TRBJ2-7|.
TGCAGCGTTGTACAGAACTACGAGCAGTACTTC
CSVVQNYEQYF
>14|.|TRBV2|TRBJ2-7|once
TGTGCCAGCAGGGGCTTGGGCAGCGACTACGAGCAGTACTTC
CASRGLGSDYEQYF
>15|.|TRBV7-8|TRBJ2-1|.
TGTGCCAGCAGCTTAGTAGCCCTTACCAGTCATGAGCAGTTCTTC
CASSLVALTSHEQFF
>12|.|TRBV1|TRBJ2-7|once
TGCACCAGCAGCCCCCCGGATTTTGAGCAGTACTTC
CTSSPPDFEQYF
>12|.|TRBV29-1|TRBJ2-1|.
TGCAGCGTTGTGGGGCAGTACAATGAGCAGTTCTTC
CSVVGQYNEQFF
>13|.|TRBV13|TRBJ2-7|.
TGTGCCAGCAGCCCCGCGGGGACCTACGAGCAGTACTTC
CASSPAGTYEQYF
>16|TRBD2|TRBV30|TRBJ2-7|.
TGTGCCTGGAGTGTACAAGCCGGACTAGCGTTCTACGAGCAGTACTTC
CAWSVQAGLAFYEQYF
>14|.|TRBV6-1|TRBJ1-3|.
TGTGCCAGCAGGATGGGGGGGCCTGGAAACACCATATATTTT
CASRMGGPGNTIYF
>15|.|TRBV27|TRBJ2-1|.
TGTGCCAGCAGTTTATCAGCGGAAGGTTACAATGAGCAGTTCTTC
CASSLSAEGYNEQFF
>15|.|TRBV4-1|TRBJ2-1|.
TGCGCCAGCAGCCCCCCCGAGACAAGAATCAATGAGCAGTTCTTC
CASSPPETRINEQFF
>15|.|TRBV7-2|TRBJ2-2|.
TGTGCCAGCAGCCGGACGGATCCCAGGACCGGGGAGCTGTTTTTT
CASSRTDPRTGELFF
>16|.|TRBV27|TRBJ2-1|.
TGTGCCAGCAGTTTATCCCCTCTGGGAACCTACAATGAGCAGTTCTTC
CASSLSPLGTYNEQFF
>10|.|TRBV5-6|TRBJ2-7|once
TGTGCCAGCAGCTTGTACGAGCAGTACTTC
CASSLYEQYF
>16|TRBD1|TRBV11-2|TRBJ2-5|.
TGTGCCAGCAGCTTGACGGGTGGGGACAGACAAGAGACCCAGTACTTC
CASSLTGGDRQETQYF
>17|TRBD2|TRBV6-1|TRBJ2-7|.
TGTGCCAGCAGTGAAGCGCTTCGGCGGGGGGGCCTCTACGAGCAGTACTTC
CASSEALRRGGLYEQYF
>13|TRBD1|TRBV4-3|TRBJ2-7|.
TGCGCCAGCAGCCATAGGGACAGCTACGAGCAGTACTTC
CASSHRDSYEQYF
>16|.|TRBV7-3|TRBJ2-3|.
TGTGCCAGCAGCCCGACGGAGGCAGTCGATGCAGATACGCAGTATTTT
CASSPTEAVDADTQYF
>17|TRBD1|TRBV15|TRBJ1-5|few
TGTGCCACCAGCAGTGGGGGACAGGTTAGCGGCAATCAGCCCCAGCATTTT
CATSSGGQVSGNQPQHF
>14|.|TRBV4-1|TRBJ1-4|.
TGCGCCAGCAGCCCATTAGCAACTAATGAAAAACTGTTTTTT
CASSPLATNEKLFF
>13|.|TRBV11-2|TRBJ2-5|once
TGTGCCAGCAGCTTAGCTGTCACGGAGACCCAGTACTTC
CASSLAVTETQYF
>14|TRBD1|TRBV7-6|TRBJ2-2|once
TGTGCCAGCAGCTCGACAGGGCCCCGCGGGGAGCTGTTTTTT
CASSSTGPRGELFF
>14|.|TRBV10-3|TRBJ1-2|.
TGTGCCATCAGTGAGTCGGCAAGGGACTATGGCTACACCTTC
CAISESARDYGYTF
>16|.|TRBV11-2|TRBJ2-3|once
TGTGCCAGCAGCCCGAGTCGGGGGAGTATCACAGATACGCAGTATTTT
CASSPSRGSITDTQYF
>15|TRBD1|TRBV30|TRBJ2-6|.
TGTGCCTGGGGTACCGACAGGGCTGGGGCCAACGTCCTGACTTTC
CAWGTDRAGANVLTF
>14|.|TRBV11-1|TRBJ1-1|.
TGTGCCAGCAGCTCCTTATGGAGGAACACTGAAGCTTTCTTT
CASSSLWRNTEAFF
>17|TRBD1|TRBV14|TRBJ1-1|.
TGTGCCAGCAGCCAAGTCGGGGGAACAGGGGCGTCCACTGAAGCTTTCTTT
CASSQVGGTGASTEAFF
>13|.|TRBV7-6|TRBJ2-7|.
TGTGCCAGCAGCTTGGGACCCTTCTACGAGCAGTACTTC
CASSLGPFYEQYF
>16|TRBD2|TRBV7-6|TRBJ2-3|once
TGTGCCAGCAGCCTCTCTCCTAGCGGGCGCACAGATACGCAGTATTTT
CASSLSPSGRTDTQYF
>10|.|TRBV20-1|TRBJ2-1|.
TGCAGTCCCAATTACAATGAGCAGTTCTTC
CSPNYNEQFF
>13|.|TRBV11-3|TRBJ1-1|.
TGTGCCAGCAGCTTAACAGCCAACACTGAAGCTTTCTTT
CASSLTANTEAFF
>15|TRBD2|TRBV27|TRBJ2-1|once
TGTGCCAGCAGGCTCCTAGCGGGGGGGCGTATTGAGCAGTTCTTC
CASRLLAGGRIEQFF
>12|.|TRBV6-1|TRBJ2-7|.
TGTGCCAGCACGGACTCGGGATACGAGCAGTACTTC
CASTDSGYEQYF
>17|TRBD1|TRBV5-1|TRBJ2-7|.
TGCGCCAGCAGCTTTGGGCTGACAGGGGCCCCCGCAGGGGAGCAGTACTTC
CASSFGLTGAPAGEQYF
>14|TRBD2|TRBV27|TRBJ2-2|.
TGTGCCAGCAGTTATGGGACTAGCGCCGGGGAGCTGTTTTTT
CASSYGTSAGELFF
>15|.|TRBV9|TRBJ2-7|.
TGTGCCAGCAGCGTAGGCTCCGCGGCAGTGGGAGAGCAGTACTTC
CASSVGSAAVGEQYF
>13|.|TRBV5-1|TRBJ2-7|few
TGCGCCAGCAGCTTGTATTCCCCCTACGAGCAGTACTTC
CASSLYSPYEQYF
>12|.|TRBV29-1|TRBJ2-2|.
TGCAGCGTTGAAAGGGACACCGGGGAGCTGTTTTTT
CSVERDTGELFF
>13|.|TRBV6-1|TRBJ1-1|.
TGTGCCAGCAGTGAAGCCGAGTACACTGAAGCTTTCTTT
CASSEAEYTEAFF